The sequence of this T cell receptor beta chain was determined in a study of T cell responses to AZD1222 COVID-19 vaccine. Overall study findings and caveats: Unmutated variant regions reportedly attract nearly half of all spike-specific TCRs. The donor cohort was predominantly white British with a female majority, and clonal diversity may have been underestimated. In all cases, repertoires were sampled only after the peak T cell response. Spike regions recognized by vaccine-associated CD4 TCRs spanned the protein, led by 160-218 and 743-854.

To note about this clone: Its antigen is currently unknown.

CDR3 length: 15 residues. V lost 0 bases and J lost 8, with 17 bases in between. Germline V gene lookup returns CDR1 SGHRS and CDR2 YFSETQ. Some clones are missing from TCRdb's copy, which holds only in-frame ones; the method was immunoSEQ multiplex PCR. The sample holds about 95,000 clones, about 88% seen once. This TCR was sampled from an adult in good health. V gene TRBV5-1 combines with J gene TRBJ1-1; no firm D call. Sequenced material: peripheral blood, taken on day 0 of AZD1222 vaccination. The CDR3 protein is CASSLDVGSPKEAFF. The CDR3 nucleotides read TGCGCCAGCAGCTTGGACGTGGGGAGCCCTAAAGAAGCTTTCTTT.